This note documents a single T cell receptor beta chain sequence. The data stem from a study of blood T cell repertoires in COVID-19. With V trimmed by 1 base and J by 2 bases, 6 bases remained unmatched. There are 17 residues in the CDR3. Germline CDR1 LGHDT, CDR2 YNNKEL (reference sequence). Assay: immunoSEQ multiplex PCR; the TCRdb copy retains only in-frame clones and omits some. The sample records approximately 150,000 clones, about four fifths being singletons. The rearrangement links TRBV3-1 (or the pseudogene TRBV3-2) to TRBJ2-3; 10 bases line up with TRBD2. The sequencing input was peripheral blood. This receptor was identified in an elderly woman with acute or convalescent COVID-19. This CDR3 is CASSQVATSGYTDTQYF. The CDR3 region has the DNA TGTGCCAGCAGCCAAGTTGCGACTAGCGGGTACACAGATACGCAGTATTTT.